This T cell receptor beta chain was obtained from a study of blood T cell repertoires in COVID-19. This CDR3 contains 16 residues. CDR1 is KGHSH, CDR2 LQKENI, per germline. V was clipped by 2 bases and J by 4 bases; unmatched bases: 6. Per the study methods: Amplification of reference gene primers was used by the study to estimate nucleated cell counts. Data came from immunoSEQ multiplex PCR; TCRdb stores just in-frame clones and leaves some out. V and J calls and clone size come straight from that table; D and trimming were deduced from the DNA. The sample has under 15,000 clones, around nine tenths seen once; the top ten hold about 28%.

The genes are TRBV18 and TRBJ1-2; 11 bases line up with TRBD1. The sequencing input was peripheral blood. The sequence was obtained from a woman aged 65 to 85 with active COVID-19. In DNA, the CDR3 is TGTGCCAGCTCACCAACCGGGACAGGGGGACCCTATGGCTACACCTTC. Amino acids: CASSPTGTGGPYGYTF.